This paragraph reports one T cell receptor (beta chain). Its specific antigen is unknown. Base-call qualities are not available, and no considerably larger clone is one nucleotide away. Related bone marrow donors provided peripheral blood samples on the day of marrow donation. Peripheral blood and bone marrow mononuclear cells were isolated by Ficoll-Hypaque density centrifugation and were cryopreserved. The data stem from a study of T cells after posttransplantation cyclophosphamide (dated by TCRdb to 2016 to 2017). For the study in its entirety: T cell repertoire reconstitution was tracked by TRB sequencing after myeloablative bone marrow transplantation in which posttransplantation cyclophosphamide was used as GVHD prophylaxis. Samples from approximately 40 PTCy-treated patients and 16 related bone marrow donors of those patients were subjected to antigen receptor sequencing. Blood from all 35 or so PTCy patients with 1-year posttransplant specimens was subjected to TRB sequencing. TRB sequencing was also done on up to roughly 3 additional blood samples from 2 to 5.2 years after transplant in 3 patients, and on pretransplant blood from 4 patients. Because TRA and TRB clonality were tightly correlated in several samples, subsequent TCR analyses were focused on TRB only. Public TRB sequences were searched against a database of over 3,600 sequences associated with responses to pathogens, tumor antigens, self-antigens and alloantigens. The paper as a whole reports these results and caveats: Donor-recipient similarity was low at 1-2 months but rose over the first year, and later blood repertoires were often dominated by donor CD8+ memory clones. Across the roughly 48 patients, TRB clonality was highly associated with recipient CMV seropositivity and CMV reactivation, and diversity with PTCy was similar to that in the CNI/methotrexate controls. The TRB repertoires of T cells infiltrating skin or GI tract showed only limited overlap with the TRB repertoires of T cells in blood.

Genomic DNA was used for TRB sequencing, which was performed with the immunoSEQ assay at survey resolution or with the hsTCRB kit. The source study handled its data this way. The immunoSEQ software handled initial read processing, and the LymphoSeq R package was used for repertoire analyses. Clonality was computed as 1 minus normalized Shannon entropy, and a Gini coefficient was also calculated for each TRB dataset. Phenotypes of unsorted samples were inferred by mapping TRB sequences from sorted subsets of the recipient or donor onto the same recipient's unsorted samples. TCRdb carries this immuneACCESS record with in-frame sequences only. Its versions omit some clonotypes, under half of them owing to an unresolved V gene in the studies checked, with the rest unexplained. For V, J and clone size, that table is used; D and trimming come from the DNA. Here the sample lists tens of thousands of clones, none seen once only. In total, the top ten clones hold about 2.5% of the sample.

The germline V end is reduced by 0 bases and the J end by 3 bases; junction bases left unmatched: 4. CDR1 and CDR2 are drawn from the germline V gene: MGHRA, YSYEKL. The CDR3 measures 15 amino acids from cysteine to phenylalanine. The CDR3 DNA has 45 bases and is translated from base 1. The rearrangement joined TRBV4-1 to TRBJ2-5; the junction holds 7 bases that match TRBD2. The clonotype comes from a woman aged 55 to 70 in good health, CMV-negative, and a related stem cell transplant donor. Sequenced: PBMCs. The nucleotides are TGCGCCAGCAGCCAAGACCCTAGCGGTGAAGAGACCCAGTACTTC. This encodes CASSQDPSGEETQYF.